This entry is about one T cell receptor beta chain. The V and J ends lost 5 bases and 8 bases respectively, with 17 bases between them. There are 14 residues in the CDR3. Germline loops: CDR1 SGHNT, CDR2 YYREEE (reference sequence). The sample comes from a study of technical replicates of blood from a handful of donors. TCRdb keeps only in-frame clones here, not all; method: immunoSEQ multiplex PCR. The table has more than 80,000 clones, roughly 96% seen once. This sequence was found in a human donor in good health. The sequenced sample was T cells isolated from PBMCs. V is TRBV5-4 and J is TRBJ2-1; D is perhaps TRBD1 (6 bases). The CDR3 DNA is TGTGCCAGCAGTTCCGGGACACGGATTCATGAGCAGTTCTTC. Protein product: CASSSGTRIHEQFF.